A selection of T cell receptor beta chains follows, all from one sample in a study of blood T cell repertoires in COVID-19. Libraries were prepared by immunoSEQ multiplex PCR; TCRdb keeps only in-frame clonotypes and omits some of them. The profile shows 130,000 to 150,000 clones, 85% to 90% of them singletons. Sequences were obtained from peripheral blood. These receptors came from a human donor in a cohort sampled during active COVID-19. CDR3s include the opening cysteine and the closing phenylalanine or tryptophan. D genes are given only for firm matches. Where a row states a size, it is once, few, many or the class of an expanded clone; other rows omit it.

CDR3nt	CDR3aa	v_gene	j_gene	d_gene	abundance
TGTGCCAGCAGCCAAGCCGTAGGGACAGGGAGAACCGGGGAGCTGTTTTTT	CASSQAVGTGRTGELFF	TRBV14	TRBJ2-2	TRBD1	-
TGTGCCAGCAGGGCTAGCGGGTACAATGAGCAGTTCTTC	CASRASGYNEQFF	TRBV2	TRBJ2-1	TRBD2	once
TGTGCCAGCAGCCGAGGGATCATGGTTAGCACAGATACGCAGTATTTT	CASSRGIMVSTDTQYF	TRBV5-4	TRBJ2-3	-	once
TGCGCCAGCAGTCAAGGGACAGGCGAAACCCCAGATACGCAGTATTTT	CASSQGTGETPDTQYF	TRBV23-1	TRBJ2-3	TRBD1	-
TGTGCCAGCAGCCAACCAGAAAACCCCGGGGAGCTGTTTTTT	CASSQPENPGELFF	TRBV3-1/TRBV3-2	TRBJ2-2	-	-
TGTGCCAGCAGCTTAAACGGCCGGGGGACCAATGAGCAGTTCTTC	CASSLNGRGTNEQFF	TRBV9	TRBJ2-1	-	-
TGTGCCATCAGTCCACGGGGGGAGACCCAGTACTTC	CAISPRGETQYF	TRBV10-3	TRBJ2-5	-	-
TGTGCCAGTAGTATGGGCAGCCTAAACACTGAAGCTTTCTTT	CASSMGSLNTEAFF	TRBV19	TRBJ1-1	-	few
TGTGCCAGCAGCAGGGGACAGCGTCTTTCCTACGAGCAGTACTTC	CASSRGQRLSYEQYF	TRBV7-8	TRBJ2-7	TRBD1	-
TGTGCCAGCACCGAGTCGGGGGGGGCCTACGAGCAGTACTTC	CASTESGGAYEQYF	TRBV28	TRBJ2-7	TRBD2	-
TGTGCCAGCAGTTACCGGGGGAGCACAGATACGCAGTATTTT	CASSYRGSTDTQYF	TRBV6-5	TRBJ2-3	-	-
TGTGCCAGCGGCGACAGCCGGTCCAACAATGAGCAGTTCTTC	CASGDSRSNNEQFF	TRBV6-5	TRBJ2-1	-	-
TGCGCCAGCAGCCACCCCGACTATTACGAGCAGTACTTC	CASSHPDYYEQYF	TRBV4-1	TRBJ2-7	-	-
TGTGCCAGCAGTGAGGGACTAGCGGGAGTTGGTGAGCAGTTCTTC	CASSEGLAGVGEQFF	TRBV27	TRBJ2-1	TRBD2	-
TGTGCCAGCAGTGAAGATAGTGCTAGCCCTTCCACAGATACGCAGTATTTT	CASSEDSASPSTDTQYF	TRBV2	TRBJ2-3	-	few
TGTGCCAGCAGTTCGGGGGGGCATGCGCTAGAGACCCAGTACTTC	CASSSGGHALETQYF	TRBV6-6	TRBJ2-5	TRBD2	-
TGTGCCAGCAGGGAGGGGCTATCTAGCGGGAGTCGTAGGAATGAGCAGTTCTTC	CASREGLSSGSRRNEQFF	TRBV2	TRBJ2-1	TRBD2	-
TGTGCCAGCAGTTACAGGGGGCGCGGCACCGGGGAGCTGTTTTTT	CASSYRGRGTGELFF	TRBV6-2/TRBV6-3	TRBJ2-2	TRBD1	-
TGTGCCAGCAGCTTAGACCCGGCGGGGGAGACCCAGTACTTC	CASSLDPAGETQYF	TRBV11-3	TRBJ2-5	-	-
TGTGCCAGCAGCGTCCCCAGGGACTCGCCCTCCTACGAGCAGTACTTC	CASSVPRDSPSYEQYF	TRBV9	TRBJ2-7	-	-
TGTGCCAGCAGTTACGAAAGGGTGGCGGGTGAGCAGTTCTTC	CASSYERVAGEQFF	TRBV6-2/TRBV6-3	TRBJ2-1	-	-
TGTGCCAGTAGGTTGGCAGGGCCCTACACCTTC	CASRLAGPYTF	TRBV19	TRBJ1-2	-	few
TGTGCCTGGAGTCGTGGCACTGGAAACACCATATATTTT	CAWSRGTGNTIYF	TRBV30	TRBJ1-3	-	-
TGCGCCAGCAGCCTAACTAGCGGGAGAAGCTTTCATGAAGGCTACGAGCAGTACTTC	CASSLTSGRSFHEGYEQYF	TRBV4-1	TRBJ2-7	TRBD2	-
TGTGCCAGCAGCTTGGGAGGGGGGGTTAATGAGCAGTTCTTC	CASSLGGGVNEQFF	TRBV7-9	TRBJ2-1	-	-
TGTGCCAGTAGGCCGAATAGACAGACCTCCTCCTACGAGCAGTACTTC	CASRPNRQTSSYEQYF	TRBV19	TRBJ2-7	-	once
TGCGCCAGCAGCTTGTTTGGTGGAGGGAACGCAGATACGCAGTATTTT	CASSLFGGGNADTQYF	TRBV5-1	TRBJ2-3	-	-
TGCGCCAGCAGCCAAGATCGAGTACTAGCGGGTTCTCAGCCCCAGCATTTT	CASSQDRVLAGSQPQHF	TRBV4-3	TRBJ1-5	-	once
TGTGCCAGCAACGACAGAGCGGGGGGGCTGGAGACCCAGTACTTC	CASNDRAGGLETQYF	TRBV7-8	TRBJ2-5	TRBD2	-
TGTGCCAGCAGTCGACTTCCGGGACAGTACCTATACGAGCAGTACTTC	CASSRLPGQYLYEQYF	TRBV6-6	TRBJ2-7	TRBD1	once
TGTGCCAGCAGTTCACCGGACAGGGGCCTTACTGAAGCTTTCTTT	CASSSPDRGLTEAFF	TRBV6-5	TRBJ1-1	TRBD1	-
TGTGCCAGCAGCTCTCAAGAGACCCAGTACTTC	CASSSQETQYF	TRBV7-3	TRBJ2-5	-	-
TGTGCCAGCAGCCAAGACCGGGACAGGGAAATCGGCAATGAAAAACTGTTTTTT	CASSQDRDREIGNEKLFF	TRBV14	TRBJ1-4	TRBD1	-
TGCAGCGCCCAGGGACAGGGGAATGAAAAACTGTTTTTT	CSAQGQGNEKLFF	TRBV29-1	TRBJ1-4	TRBD1	-
TGCGCCAGCAGCCCGGGACAGCGGACAGATACGCAGTATTTT	CASSPGQRTDTQYF	TRBV4-1	TRBJ2-3	TRBD1	-
TGTGCCAGCAGCCAAGTCCCTTTTGCGGGGAGCTCCTACAATGAGCAGTTCTTC	CASSQVPFAGSSYNEQFF	TRBV14	TRBJ2-1	-	once
TGTGCCAGCAGAGTGATAGCGGGAGGGAGCTCCTACAATGAGCAGTTCTTC	CASRVIAGGSSYNEQFF	TRBV27	TRBJ2-1	TRBD2	-
TGTGCCAGCAGCGCTGGTCCCTACCGCCCAGAGGAACTGTTTTTT	CASSAGPYRPEELFF	TRBV2	TRBJ1-4	-	-
TGTGCCAGCAGTTTAATCGTCGGCTCCTACGAGCAGTACTTC	CASSLIVGSYEQYF	TRBV28	TRBJ2-7	-	-
TGTGCCAGCAGCTTCAGAGGGGGACAGGGAATAACTCAGCCCCAGCATTTT	CASSFRGGQGITQPQHF	TRBV5-4	TRBJ1-5	TRBD1	-
TGTGCCAGCTCACCCCCGACAATTACAGATACGCAGTATTTT	CASSPPTITDTQYF	TRBV18	TRBJ2-3	-	-
TGTGCCAGCAGCACCCCGACAGGGGGAACAGATACGCAGTATTTT	CASSTPTGGTDTQYF	TRBV9	TRBJ2-3	TRBD1	-
TGTGCCAGCAGCCTCCAGGGACAGGGGAACTATGGCTACACCTTC	CASSLQGQGNYGYTF	TRBV7-6	TRBJ1-2	TRBD1	-
TGCGCCAGCAGCTTGGCCAATCTCGCGGCAGGGTCTCCCTACGATGCCTACGAGCAGTACTTC	CASSLANLAAGSPYDAYEQYF	TRBV5-1	TRBJ2-7	-	-
TGCGCCAGCAGCCAAGATCCAGGGATGGATCCTGAAGCTTTCTTT	CASSQDPGMDPEAFF	TRBV4-3	TRBJ1-1	-	-
TGTGCCAGCAGCGCTATAGCGGGGGCCTACAATGAGCAGTTCTTC	CASSAIAGAYNEQFF	TRBV5-4	TRBJ2-1	TRBD2	-
TGTGCCAGCAGTTCGCGAGGGGAGCAGTACTTC	CASSSRGEQYF	TRBV28	TRBJ2-7	-	-
TGCGCCAGCAGCTTGGATCCGGTTAACTATGGCTACACCTTC	CASSLDPVNYGYTF	TRBV5-1	TRBJ1-2	-	-
TGTGCCAGCGGGACTAGCGCCTACGAGCAGTACTTC	CASGTSAYEQYF	TRBV11-3	TRBJ2-7	TRBD2	-
TGCAGCGTCTCCAACATAAACAGGGAGAATAACGAGCAGTACTTC	CSVSNINRENNEQYF	TRBV29-1	TRBJ2-7	-	-
TGTGCCACCAGCAGAACTCTCGGGGAGCAGTTCTTC	CATSRTLGEQFF	TRBV15	TRBJ2-1	-	once
TGTGCCAGCAGCTGGACTAGCGGGAGAAACGAGCAGTACTTC	CASSWTSGRNEQYF	TRBV7-9	TRBJ2-7	TRBD2	-
TGTGCCAGCAGCTTACCCGGGACAGGGGTCGCTGGCTACACCTTC	CASSLPGTGVAGYTF	TRBV11-2	TRBJ1-2	TRBD1	-
TGTGCCAGCAGCCCAGCTCGGGGACTAAACAATGAGCAGTTCTTC	CASSPARGLNNEQFF	TRBV3-1/TRBV3-2	TRBJ2-1	TRBD2	once
TGTGCCAGCAGCTTAGGAGCGACAGGTACCCACGAGCAGTACTTC	CASSLGATGTHEQYF	TRBV7-3	TRBJ2-7	-	-